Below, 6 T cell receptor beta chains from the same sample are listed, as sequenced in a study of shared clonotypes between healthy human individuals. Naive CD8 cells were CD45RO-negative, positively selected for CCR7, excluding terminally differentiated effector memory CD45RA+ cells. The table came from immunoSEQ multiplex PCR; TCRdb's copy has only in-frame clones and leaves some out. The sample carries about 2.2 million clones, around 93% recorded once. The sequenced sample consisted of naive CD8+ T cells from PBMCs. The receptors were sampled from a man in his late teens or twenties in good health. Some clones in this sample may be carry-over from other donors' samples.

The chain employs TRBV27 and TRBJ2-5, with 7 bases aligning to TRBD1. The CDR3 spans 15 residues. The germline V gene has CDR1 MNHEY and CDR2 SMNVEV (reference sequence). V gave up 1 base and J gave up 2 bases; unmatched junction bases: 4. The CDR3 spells CASSLWSGQQETQYF. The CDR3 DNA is TGTGCCAGCAGTTTATGGTCGGGACAGCAAGAGACCCAGTACTTC.

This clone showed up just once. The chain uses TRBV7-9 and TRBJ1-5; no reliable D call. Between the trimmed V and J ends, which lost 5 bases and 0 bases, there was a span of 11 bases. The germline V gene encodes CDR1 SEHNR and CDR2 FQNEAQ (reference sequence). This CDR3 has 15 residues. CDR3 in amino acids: CASSSEEFSNQPQHF. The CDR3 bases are TGTGCCAGCAGCAGCGAGGAGTTTAGCAATCAGCCCCAGCATTTT.

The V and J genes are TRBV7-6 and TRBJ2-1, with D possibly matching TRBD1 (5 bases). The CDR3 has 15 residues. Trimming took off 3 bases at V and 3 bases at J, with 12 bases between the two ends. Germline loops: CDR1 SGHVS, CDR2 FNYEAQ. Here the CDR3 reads CASSLGPGVYNEQFF. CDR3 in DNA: TGTGCCAGCAGCTTGGGGCCCGGAGTCTACAATGAGCAGTTCTTC.

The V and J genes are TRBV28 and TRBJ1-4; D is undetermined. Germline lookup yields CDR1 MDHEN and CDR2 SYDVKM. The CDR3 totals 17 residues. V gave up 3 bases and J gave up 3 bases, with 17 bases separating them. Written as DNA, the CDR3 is TGTGCCAGCAGTTTGTTCGAGGGTAGGGCCGCTAATGAAAAACTGTTTTTT. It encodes CASSLFEGRAANEKLFF.

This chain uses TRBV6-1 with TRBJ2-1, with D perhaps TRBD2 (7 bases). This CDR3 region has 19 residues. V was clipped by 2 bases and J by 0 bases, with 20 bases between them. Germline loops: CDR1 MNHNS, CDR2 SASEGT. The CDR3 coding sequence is TGTGCCAGCAGTGAAAGGGGGGAGCGGGAACCTAGCTCCTACAATGAGCAGTTCTTC. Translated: CASSERGEREPSSYNEQFF.

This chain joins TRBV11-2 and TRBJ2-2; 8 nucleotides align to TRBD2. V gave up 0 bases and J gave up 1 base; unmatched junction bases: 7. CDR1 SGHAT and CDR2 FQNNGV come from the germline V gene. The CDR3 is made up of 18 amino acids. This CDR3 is CASSLDQWLAGNTGELFF. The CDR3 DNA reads TGTGCCAGCAGCTTAGATCAATGGCTAGCGGGGAACACCGGGGAGCTGTTTTTT. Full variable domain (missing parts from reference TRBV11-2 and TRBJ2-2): EAGVAQSPRYKIIEKRQSVAFWCNPISGHATLYWYQQILGQGPKLLIQFQNNGVVDDSQLPKDRFSAERLKGVDSTLKIQPAKLEDSAVYLCASSLDQWLAGNTGELFFGEGSRLTVL.